A selection of T cell receptor beta chains follows, all from one sample in a study of shared clonotypes between healthy human individuals. Only in-frame clones appear in the TCRdb table, and some are missing; sequencing was by immunoSEQ multiplex PCR. In the table there are about 2.2 million clones, around 95% of which are singletons. Sequencing used naive CD8+ T cells from PBMCs. The receptor set was obtained from a man aged 18-30 years in good health. Some clones in this sample may be carry-over from other donors' samples. CDR3s include the opening cysteine and the closing phenylalanine or tryptophan. D genes are given only for firm matches. Size is stated for part of the rows, as once, few or many counts, or as a class when the clone is expanded.

V gene,clone size,J gene,D gene,CDR3 DNA,CDR3 protein
TRBV2,few,TRBJ2-7,.,TGTGCCAGCAGGCAGGGGCTAGCGGCAGCCTACGAGCAGTACTTC,CASRQGLAAAYEQYF
TRBV5-1,once,TRBJ2-1,TRBD1,TGCGCCAGCAGCGGTGGGACAGGGGAGAACAATGAGCAGTTCTTC,CASSGGTGENNEQFF
TRBV28,.,TRBJ2-3,.,TGTGCCAGCACCAAGAGCGGCGGGCGGTCCACAGATACGCAGTATTTT,CASTKSGGRSTDTQYF
TRBV18,.,TRBJ1-1,.,TGTGCCAGCTCACCTGATTTGCTTGGGGTCCCCGGACGGACTGAAGCTTTCTTT,CASSPDLLGVPGRTEAFF
TRBV28,.,TRBJ2-2,.,TGTGCCAGTTCAGAGTACACCGGGGAGCTGTTTTTT,CASSEYTGELFF
TRBV28,once,TRBJ1-1,.,TGTGCCAGCGAGGACCGGGACACGAACACTGAAGCTTTCTTT,CASEDRDTNTEAFF
TRBV7-9,.,TRBJ2-1,.,TGTGCCAGCAGCCGGATGAATGAGCAGTTCTTC,CASSRMNEQFF
TRBV28,.,TRBJ2-7,TRBD1,TGTGCCAGCAGTAGGACAGGGGCGAGCTACGAGCAGTACTTC,CASSRTGASYEQYF
TRBV30,.,TRBJ1-5,.,TGTGCCTGGAGTGGGAAGGGCAATCAGCCCCAGCATTTT,CAWSGKGNQPQHF
TRBV27,.,TRBJ1-5,.,TGTGCCAGCACCTCTTCAGGGACTCAGCCCCAGCATTTT,CASTSSGTQPQHF
TRBV18,.,TRBJ2-7,.,TGTGCCAGCGAACTAGGGCCCTCCTACGAGCAGTACTTC,CASELGPSYEQYF
TRBV7-6,.,TRBJ2-7,.,TGTGCCAGCAGCCACGGACAGCACTACGAGCAGTACTTC,CASSHGQHYEQYF
TRBV9,.,TRBJ2-2,.,TGTGCCAGCAGCGACCGAACCGGGGAGCTGTTTTTT,CASSDRTGELFF
TRBV30,.,TRBJ2-7,TRBD1,TGTGCCTGGGACGACAGGGCCCTCTCCTACGAGCAGTACTTC,CAWDDRALSYEQYF
TRBV11-1,.,TRBJ2-1,TRBD1,TGTGCCAGCAGCTTCCCTTCTACAGGGGTCAGCTACAATGAGCAGTTCTTC,CASSFPSTGVSYNEQFF
TRBV6-6,.,TRBJ2-1,TRBD2,TGTGCCAGCAGTTACTCGACCGGACTAGCGGGGGATGGGCAGTTCTTC,CASSYSTGLAGDGQFF
TRBV5-4,.,TRBJ2-5,TRBD1,TGTGCCAGCAGCCAATGGGACAGCTACCAAGAGACCCAGTACTTC,CASSQWDSYQETQYF
TRBV30,.,TRBJ2-7,TRBD2,TGTGCCTTAGGGCCTAGCGGGAGCTACGAGCAGTACTTC,CALGPSGSYEQYF
TRBV28,.,TRBJ1-1,.,TGTGCCAGCAGTTCGGTGCCTGGCCTGAACACTGAAGCTTTCTTT,CASSSVPGLNTEAFF
TRBV4-2,.,TRBJ1-1,.,TGTGCCAGCAGCCAAGTAAGCGATATTAAAGCTTTCTTT,CASSQVSDIKAFF
TRBV27,.,TRBJ2-2,.,TGTGCCAGCAGCCCACTCAGGGTAGGCGGGGAGCTGTTTTTT,CASSPLRVGGELFF
TRBV7-3,.,TRBJ1-1,.,TGTGCCAGCAGCTCAGACAGTTCCACTGAAGCTTTCTTT,CASSSDSSTEAFF
TRBV4-1,.,TRBJ2-7,TRBD1,TGCGCCAGCAGCCAGGGGCCCGGGACAGGGGGCATCTACGAGCAGTACTTC,CASSQGPGTGGIYEQYF
TRBV12-2,.,TRBJ2-4,.,TGTGCAAGTCGCTTCGTGACTAGCGAGGCCAAAAACATTCAGTACTTC,CASRFVTSEAKNIQYF
TRBV27,.,TRBJ2-7,TRBD2,TGTGCCAGCAGTTTCGGGAGGGAAGAGTACTTC,CASSFGREEYF
TRBV28,.,TRBJ2-6,.,TGTGCCAGCAGTTTAAATCGTGAAGGGTGGTATGGGGCCAACGTCCTGACTTTC,CASSLNREGWYGANVLTF
TRBV11-2,.,TRBJ2-1,TRBD2,TGTGCCAGCAGCGCACCGGGACTAGTAACCACCTACTCCTACAATGAGCAGTTCTTC,CASSAPGLVTTYSYNEQFF
TRBV27,.,TRBJ2-1,.,TGTGCCAGCAGCCCTTCCGGGGGCGGCAATGAGCAGTTCTTC,CASSPSGGGNEQFF
TRBV4-3,.,TRBJ2-1,.,TGCGCCGTATCCCGGGACCTCTCGCCCAATGAGCAGTTCTTC,CAVSRDLSPNEQFF
TRBV13,.,TRBJ2-1,.,TGTGCCAGCGCTAGCGATAGGAGCTCCTACAATGAGCAGTTCTTC,CASASDRSSYNEQFF
TRBV6-1,.,TRBJ1-4,.,TGTGCCAGCAGAAACGGGCTGTCAGGCGAAAAACTGTTTTTT,CASRNGLSGEKLFF
TRBV6-5,.,TRBJ2-3,.,TGTGCCAGCAGTTACTCCTCGGGGCCCGGGGATACGCAGTATTTT,CASSYSSGPGDTQYF
TRBV5-6,.,TRBJ2-5,TRBD2,TGTGCCAGCAGGCACCTCCTAGCGGGAGGACAAGAGACCCAGTACTTC,CASRHLLAGGQETQYF
TRBV7-9,.,TRBJ2-1,.,TGTGCCAGCAGCTTAGTAGGGACCCGACTCCTAGGGGAGCAGTTCTTC,CASSLVGTRLLGEQFF
TRBV28,.,TRBJ2-2,.,TGTGCCAGCAGCGACTTAGTGGGGACCGGGGAGCTGTTTTTT,CASSDLVGTGELFF
TRBV28,.,TRBJ1-5,TRBD1,TGTGCCAGCAGTTCCCTACAGGGGGCCAACAATCAGCCCCAGCATTTT,CASSSLQGANNQPQHF
TRBV5-1,.,TRBJ1-4,.,TGCGCCAGCAGGATAACGGGAGGGAAACTGTTTTTT,CASRITGGKLFF
TRBV28,.,TRBJ2-1,.,TGTGCCAGCGGCGGTGACGGGGGCCGGGTCTACAATGAGCAGTTCTTC,CASGGDGGRVYNEQFF
TRBV13,once,TRBJ1-1,.,TGTGCCAGCAGCCCCCGTGGCTTT,CASSPRGF
TRBV25-1,.,TRBJ2-5,.,TGTGCCAGCAGTGGGGGTTTGCGGAGGGGAGAGACCCAGTACTTC,CASSGGLRRGETQYF
TRBV27,.,TRBJ2-7,TRBD2,TGTGCCAGCAGTTCAGCGGGAGGGCCTTACGAGCAGTACTTC,CASSSAGGPYEQYF
TRBV7-9,.,TRBJ2-7,.,TGTGCCAGCAGCTTATATCCAGGATCCTACGAGCAGTACTTC,CASSLYPGSYEQYF
TRBV6-1,.,TRBJ2-7,TRBD1,TGTGCCAGCAGTGAACCCGGGACAGGACACTTCTACGAGCAGTACTTC,CASSEPGTGHFYEQYF
TRBV28,.,TRBJ1-5,TRBD1,TGTGCCAGCACCGCCAGGGGACAGGGGGCGATGCAGCCCCAGCATTTT,CASTARGQGAMQPQHF
TRBV7-6,once,TRBJ2-7,.,TGTGCCAGCAGCCCCGTGGGTAGCGGAAAGTACGAGCAGTACTTC,CASSPVGSGKYEQYF
TRBV10-3,.,TRBJ2-5,.,TGTGCCATTCAGGTGGCGGGACGTGTACAAGAGACCCAGTACTTC,CAIQVAGRVQETQYF
TRBV9,.,TRBJ1-3,.,TGTGCCAGCAGCACAGACGGGACGGCTGGAAACACCATATATTTT,CASSTDGTAGNTIYF
TRBV5-6,.,TRBJ2-7,TRBD2,TGTGCCAGCAGCTGGGGGGGAACCTCAACCTACGAGCAGTACTTC,CASSWGGTSTYEQYF
TRBV7-6,.,TRBJ2-1,.,TGTGCCAGCAGCTTAGCGTCCGGTCAGGGCTATGAGCAGTTCTTC,CASSLASGQGYEQFF
TRBV9,.,TRBJ2-7,.,TGTGCCAGCAGCGTGGGGAGGAGGGACATCTTCTACGAGCAGTACTTC,CASSVGRRDIFYEQYF
TRBV7-3,.,TRBJ2-4,TRBD1,TGTGCCAGCTTGCGTTGGGGACAGGGCTCTCTGCGAACCAAAAACATTCAGTACTTC,CASLRWGQGSLRTKNIQYF
TRBV28,.,TRBJ1-1,.,TGTGCCAGCAGTTTATTGCGTGTTGTGGGGACTGAAGCTTTCTTT,CASSLLRVVGTEAFF
TRBV27,.,TRBJ2-7,TRBD2,TGTGCCAGCAGTTGGGCAGCGGGGTACGAGCAGTACTTC,CASSWAAGYEQYF
TRBV7-9,.,TRBJ1-1,.,TGTGCCAGCAGCTTTTTACAGGGCTGGCGGAACACTGAAGCTTTCTTT,CASSFLQGWRNTEAFF